These 2 T cell receptor beta chains were sequenced from one sample in a study of patients and donors after allogeneic stem cell transplantation. TCRdb re-called the RT-PCR reads through MiXCR, storing one row per CDR3 protein. The table records tens of thousands of distinct CDR3 sequences, roughly 52% of them present only once. Sequencing was carried out using blood, either unsorted or a sorted T cell fraction (not recorded which). The receptor set was obtained from a human donor who was either an allogeneic HSCT recipient or a stem cell or donor lymphocyte infusion donor (not recorded which). It is not recorded whose cells these are; they may come from a transplant donor.

V gene TRBV6-2 or TRBV6-3 combines with J gene TRBJ2-7; D unclear. Germline assignment: CDR1 MNHEY and CDR2 SVGEGT. The CDR3 sequence is 15 residues long. V lost 0 bases to trimming and J lost 2 bases, with 11 bases between them. CDR3 in amino acids: CASSYSTLYTYEQYF. The CDR3 DNA sequence: TGTGCCAGCAGTTACTCAACTCTGTATACCTACGAGCAGTACTTC.

The gene calls are TRBV5-6 and TRBJ1-1; no clear D gene. The CDR3 extends over 15 amino acids. Germline CDR1 is SGHDT and CDR2 is YYEEEE. Trimming pared 4 bases from V and 0 bases from J, leaving 13 bases between. The CDR3 nucleotides are TGTGCCAGCAGCCCGGTGGGTGGGTTGAACACTGAAGCTTTCTTT. Protein: CASSPVGGLNTEAFF.